This section outlines one T cell receptor (beta chain) sequence together with its context. Its antigen is unknown. Measured with immunoSEQ multiplex PCR; TCRdb has only the in-frame clones, and not every one. The sample shows 130,000 or so clones, approximately 90% of them seen only once. Trimming removed 0 bases at V and 5 bases at J, with 12 bases between. The germline gives CDR1 SGHRS, CDR2 YFSETQ. The CDR3 extends over 15 amino acids. The source of the sample is a study of cytomegalovirus exposure and HLA in healthy donors. About the research overall: Later analysis reported that the approximately 120 validation repertoires shared the platform of the 500 to 750 first-cohort repertoires. General study results and limits: That first-cohort TCR clusters tended to co-occur in the 120 or so validation repertoires was found in a later analysis. Cytomegalovirus-associated status was assigned to around 160 TCR beta chains. In vitro data verified a few CMV-associated chains as specific for CMV antigens.

The TCR sequence derives from a woman under 40 in good health and CMV-seropositive. The chain has TRBV5-1 and TRBJ2-1; D possibly corresponds to TRBD2 (5 bases). Input material: PBMCs. CDR3 loop: CASSLDSPGNNEQFF. Written as DNA, the CDR3 is TGCGCCAGCAGCTTGGACTCGCCGGGAAACAATGAGCAGTTCTTC.